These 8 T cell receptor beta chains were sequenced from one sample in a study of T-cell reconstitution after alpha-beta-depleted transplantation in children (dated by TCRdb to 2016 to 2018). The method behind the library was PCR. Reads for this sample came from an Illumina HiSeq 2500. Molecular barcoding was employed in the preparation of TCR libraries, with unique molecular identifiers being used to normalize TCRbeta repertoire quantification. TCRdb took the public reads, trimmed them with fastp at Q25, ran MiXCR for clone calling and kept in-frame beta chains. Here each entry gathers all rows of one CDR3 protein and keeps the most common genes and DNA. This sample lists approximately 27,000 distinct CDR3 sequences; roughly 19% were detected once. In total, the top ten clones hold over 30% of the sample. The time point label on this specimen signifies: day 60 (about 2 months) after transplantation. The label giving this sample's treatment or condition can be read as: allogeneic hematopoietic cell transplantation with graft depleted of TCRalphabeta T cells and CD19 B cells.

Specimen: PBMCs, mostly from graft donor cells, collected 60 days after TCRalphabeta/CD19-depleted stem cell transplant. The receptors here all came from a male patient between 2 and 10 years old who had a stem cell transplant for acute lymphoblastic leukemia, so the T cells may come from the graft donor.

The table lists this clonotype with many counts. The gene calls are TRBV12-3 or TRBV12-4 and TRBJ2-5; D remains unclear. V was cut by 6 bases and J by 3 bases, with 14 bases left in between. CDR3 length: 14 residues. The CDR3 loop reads CASSHPPAEETQYF. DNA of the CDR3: TGTGCCAGCAGCCACCCCCCGGCGGAAGAGACCCAGTACTTC.

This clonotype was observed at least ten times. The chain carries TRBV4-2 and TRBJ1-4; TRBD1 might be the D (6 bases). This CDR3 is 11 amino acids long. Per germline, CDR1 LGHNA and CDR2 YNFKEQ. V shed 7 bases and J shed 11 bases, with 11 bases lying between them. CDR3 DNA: TGTGCCAGCAAGGGGGGAGACAAACTGTTTTTT. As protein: CASKGGDKLFF.

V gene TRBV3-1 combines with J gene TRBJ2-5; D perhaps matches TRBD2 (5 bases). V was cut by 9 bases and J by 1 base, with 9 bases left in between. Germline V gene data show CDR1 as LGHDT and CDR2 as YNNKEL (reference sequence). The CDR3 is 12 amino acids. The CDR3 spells CARASGQETQYF. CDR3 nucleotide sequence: TGTGCCAGGGCAAGCGGCCAAGAGACCCAGTACTTC.

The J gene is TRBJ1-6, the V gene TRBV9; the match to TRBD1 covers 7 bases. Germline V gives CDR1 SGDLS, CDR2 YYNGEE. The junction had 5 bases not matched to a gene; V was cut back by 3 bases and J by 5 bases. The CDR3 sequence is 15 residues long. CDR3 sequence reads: CASSAYRGNNSPLHF. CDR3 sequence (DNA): TGTGCCAGCAGCGCCTACAGGGGCAATAATTCACCCCTCCACTTT. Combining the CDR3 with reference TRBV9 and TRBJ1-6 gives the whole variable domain DSGVTQTPKHLITATGQRVTLRCSPRSGDLSVYWYQQSLDQGLQFLIQYYNGEERAKGNILERFSAQQFPDLHSELNLSSLELGDSALYFCASSAYRGNNSPLHFGNGTRLTVT.

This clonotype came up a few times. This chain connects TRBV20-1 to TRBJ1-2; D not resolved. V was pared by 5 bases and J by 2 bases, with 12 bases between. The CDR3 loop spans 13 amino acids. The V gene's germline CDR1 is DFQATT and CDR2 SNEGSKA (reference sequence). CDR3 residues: CSAPPARNYGYTF. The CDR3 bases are TGCAGTGCTCCCCCCGCCCGGAACTATGGCTACACCTTC.

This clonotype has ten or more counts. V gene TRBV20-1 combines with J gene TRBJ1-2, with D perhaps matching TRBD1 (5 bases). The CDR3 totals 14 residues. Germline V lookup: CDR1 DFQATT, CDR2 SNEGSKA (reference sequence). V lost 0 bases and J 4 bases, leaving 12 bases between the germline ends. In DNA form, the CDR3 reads TGCAGTGCTAGAGACAGCCTGGGGGGCTATGGCTACACCTTC. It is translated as CSARDSLGGYGYTF.

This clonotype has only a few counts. The CDR3 is CASSSKITGTSRDEQYF. In DNA, the CDR3 is TGTGCCAGCAGCTCCAAAATCACCGGGACTAGCCGGGACGAGCAGTACTTC. The V and J genes are TRBV7-9 and TRBJ2-7; 9 nucleotides match TRBD2. Germline CDR1 and CDR2: SEHNR and FQNEAQ (reference sequence). The CDR3 length is 17 residues. V lost 4 bases, J lost 5 bases, and 15 bases stayed unmatched.

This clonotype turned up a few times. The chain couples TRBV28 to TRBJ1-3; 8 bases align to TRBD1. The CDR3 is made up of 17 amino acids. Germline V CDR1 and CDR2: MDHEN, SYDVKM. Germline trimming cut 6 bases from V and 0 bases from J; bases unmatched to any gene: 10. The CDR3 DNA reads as TGTGCCAGCAGGTCGGGACAGGCCCCTTACTCTGGAAACACCATATATTTT. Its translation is CASRSGQAPYSGNTIYF.